These T cell receptor beta chains were read from a single sample in a study of T-cell reconstitution after alpha-beta-depleted transplantation in children. TCRdb used MiXCR to reprocess the PCR reads, holding one entry per CDR3 protein. The data contain 100,000 or so distinct CDR3 sequences, approximately 6% of them singletons. The sequenced sample was PBMCs, mostly from graft donor cells, obtained 60 days after TCRalphabeta/CD19-depleted stem cell transplant. Receptors were obtained from a female patient under 10 years old who had a stem cell transplant for Fanconi anemia, so the T cells may come from the graft donor. CDR3s include the opening cysteine and the closing phenylalanine or tryptophan. Fields, in order: J gene, V gene, clone size, D gene, CDR3 DNA, CDR3 protein. A D gene is named only where the DNA matches it firmly. A row's size may be missing; if present it is once, few, many or a size class.

TRBJ1-4 TRBV28 many TRBD1 TGTGCCAGCAGTTCGATAGCCCATCCGACAGGGCGGTATGAAAAACTGTTTTTT CASSSIAHPTGRYEKLFF
TRBJ2-7 TRBV7-2 - - TGTGCCAGCAGCTCCATACCCACACCGTCCTACGAGCAGTACTTC CASSSIPTPSYEQYF
TRBJ2-1 TRBV5-1 few TRBD1 TGCGCCAGCAGCAACAGGGGGCGGTACAATGAGCAGTTCTTC CASSNRGRYNEQFF
TRBJ2-3 TRBV5-1 many - TGCGCCAGCAGCTTTAGGAGTTTCCCGCCCCCTGCACACCGCACAGATACGCAGTATTTT CASSFRSFPPPAHRTDTQYF
TRBJ1-1 TRBV18 few - TGTGCCAGCTCACCACCCGGGGGCTCTAACACTGAAGCTTTCTTT CASSPPGGSNTEAFF
TRBJ1-1 TRBV29-1 few - TGCAGCGTTGATCACAGGGTAGGCGCTGAAGCTTTCTTT CSVDHRVGAEAFF
TRBJ2-3 TRBV5-1 many - TGCGCCAGCAGCTTGACGGGGTGGGATACAGATACGCAGTATTTT CASSLTGWDTDTQYF
TRBJ2-5 TRBV3-1 many - TGTGCCAGCAGCCAGTGGGGGGCCTGGGAGACCCAGTACTTC CASSQWGAWETQYF
TRBJ2-7 TRBV7-3 - TRBD1 TGTGCCAGCAGCGACGGACAGGGCCACGAGCAGTACTTC CASSDGQGHEQYF
TRBJ2-3 TRBV7-8 few TRBD2 TGTGCCAGCAGCTACAGACTAGCCCCTGCCACAGATACGCAGTATTTT CASSYRLAPATDTQYF
TRBJ2-6 TRBV28 many TRBD1 TGTGCCAGCAGTGGGACAGGGGTCTCTGGGGCCAACGTCCTGACTTTC CASSGTGVSGANVLTF
TRBJ2-7 TRBV20-1 many - TGCAGTGCTAGTACCACCGACTACGAGCAGTACTTC CSASTTDYEQYF
TRBJ2-3 TRBV5-1 many - TGCGCCAGCAGCCGTAGCGGAGGGATCACAGATACGCAGTATTTT CASSRSGGITDTQYF
TRBJ1-5 TRBV20-1 few - TGCAGTGCTAGCGAGGGGTCCCTAGATCAGCCCCAGCATTTT CSASEGSLDQPQHF
TRBJ1-1 TRBV5-1 few TRBD1 TGCGCCAGCAGCTTACAGGGGTCTCCAGAAGTGAACACTGAAGCTTTCTTT CASSLQGSPEVNTEAFF
TRBJ1-1 TRBV30 - - TGTGCCTGGAGTTGGACAGAAGACACTGAAGCTTTCTTT CAWSWTEDTEAFF
TRBJ2-3 TRBV19 many - TGTGCCAGTAGTATAATACGGGGATGGGATACGCAGTATTTT CASSIIRGWDTQYF
TRBJ2-2 TRBV2 many - TGTGCCAGCAGTGAAGCGGGCAGGCGGCCCACCGGGGAGCTGTTTTTT CASSEAGRRPTGELFF
TRBJ2-1 TRBV11-2 few - TGTGCCAGCAGCGTACAGCGTGCGCAGTTCTTC CASSVQRAQFF
TRBJ2-2 TRBV12-3/TRBV12-4 many - TGTGCCAGCAGTTTCAACGGGGAGCTGTTTTTT CASSFNGELFF
TRBJ2-4 TRBV29-1 many - TGCAGCGTTGAAGATGGAGGGGCGACACGTTCTGTAAAAAACATTCAGTACTTC CSVEDGGATRSVKNIQYF
TRBJ2-5 TRBV10-3 many TRBD1 TGTGCCATCAGTCAATCTGACAGGGCGGCCCAGTACTTC CAISQSDRAAQYF
TRBJ2-3 TRBV14 many - TGTGCCAGCAGCCGGGACCCCCCGTACACAGATACGCAGTATTTT CASSRDPPYTDTQYF
TRBJ2-7 TRBV10-3 - TRBD1 TGTGCCATCAAGGACAGGGAAGAGCAGTACTTC CAIKDREEQYF